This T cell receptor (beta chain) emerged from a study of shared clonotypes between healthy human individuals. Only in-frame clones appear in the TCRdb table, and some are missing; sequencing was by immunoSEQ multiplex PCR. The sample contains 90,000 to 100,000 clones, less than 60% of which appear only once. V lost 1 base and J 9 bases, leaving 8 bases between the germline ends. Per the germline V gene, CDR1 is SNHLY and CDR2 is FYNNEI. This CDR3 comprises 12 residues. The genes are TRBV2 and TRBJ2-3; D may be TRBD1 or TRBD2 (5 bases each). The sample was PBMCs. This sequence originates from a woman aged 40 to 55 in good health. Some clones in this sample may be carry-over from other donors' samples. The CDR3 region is CASSEGDGTQYF. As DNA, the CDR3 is TGTGCCAGCAGTGAAGGGGACGGAACGCAGTATTTT.